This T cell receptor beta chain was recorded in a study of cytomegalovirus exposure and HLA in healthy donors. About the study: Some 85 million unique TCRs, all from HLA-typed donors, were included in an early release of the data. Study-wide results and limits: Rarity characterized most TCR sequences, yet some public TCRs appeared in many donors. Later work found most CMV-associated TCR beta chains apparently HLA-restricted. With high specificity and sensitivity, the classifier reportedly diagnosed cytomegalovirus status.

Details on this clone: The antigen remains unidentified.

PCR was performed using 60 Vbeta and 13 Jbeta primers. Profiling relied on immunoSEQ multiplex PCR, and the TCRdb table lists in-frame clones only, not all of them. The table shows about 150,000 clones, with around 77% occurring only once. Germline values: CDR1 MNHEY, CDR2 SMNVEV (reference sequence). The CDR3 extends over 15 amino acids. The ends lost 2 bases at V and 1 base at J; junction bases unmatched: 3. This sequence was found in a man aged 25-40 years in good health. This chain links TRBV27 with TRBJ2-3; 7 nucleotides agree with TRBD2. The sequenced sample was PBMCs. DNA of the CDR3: TGTGCCAGCAGTTTACGACTAGCTGGCACAGATACGCAGTATTTT. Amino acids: CASSLRLAGTDTQYF.